This is a list of T cell receptor beta chains from one sample in a study of shared clonotypes between healthy human individuals. Using immunoSEQ multiplex PCR, the repertoire was profiled, and TCRdb retains in-frame clones only, with some absent. The sample holds about 2,500,000 clones, more than 80% seen once. Source material: naive CD4+ T cells sorted from blood. These receptor sequences come from a man aged 18 to 30 in good health. Each CDR3 is given with its conserved first and last residue. A D gene is named only where the DNA matches it firmly. Rows may omit the clone size; those that give it use once, few, many or a size class.

clone size	V gene	D gene	J gene	CDR3 DNA	CDR3 protein
NA	TRBV7-7	TRBD1	TRBJ2-5	TGTGCTAGCAGCTTAACAGGGGTTGAGACCCAGTACTTC	CASSLTGVETQYF
NA	TRBV30	TRBD2	TRBJ2-3	TGTGCCTGGAGTCCTAAGGGCACCCCCGGGAGGACAGATACGCAGTATTTT	CAWSPKGTPGRTDTQYF
NA	TRBV19	TRBD1	TRBJ1-5	TGTGCCAGTAGGAATTCCGGGACAGGGGGTCAGACGTCTAGTCAGCCCCAGCATTTT	CASRNSGTGGQTSSQPQHF
NA	TRBV5-1	TRBD2	TRBJ2-1	TGCGCCAGCAGCGAAGGACTAGCAACGGTCAATGAGCAGTTCTTC	CASSEGLATVNEQFF
NA	TRBV6-1	NA	TRBJ2-3	TGTGCCAGCACTATAGCGGATCTCACAGATACGCAGTATTTT	CASTIADLTDTQYF
NA	TRBV2	NA	TRBJ2-5	TGTGCCAGCAGTGAAGGGGGGACCCAGTACTTC	CASSEGGTQYF
NA	TRBV6-1	NA	TRBJ2-6	TGTGCCAGCAGTGAAGCGGTGACAGGGGCCAACGTCCTGACTTTC	CASSEAVTGANVLTF
NA	TRBV18	NA	TRBJ2-6	TGTGCCAGCTCACCGGGGAGTGGGGCCAACGTCCCGACTTTC	CASSPGSGANVPTF
NA	TRBV27	NA	TRBJ2-1	TGTGCCAGCAGTTTAAGAGGGGACTCCTACAATGAGCAGTTCTTC	CASSLRGDSYNEQFF
few	TRBV7-9	NA	TRBJ2-3	TGTGCCAGCAGCCCCTCCACAGATACGCAGTATTTT	CASSPSTDTQYF
NA	TRBV5-4	NA	TRBJ2-7	TGTGCCAGCAGCTTGGATGGAAGTCGGCACGAGCAGTACTTC	CASSLDGSRHEQYF
NA	TRBV7-2	TRBD2	TRBJ2-1	TGTGCCAGCAGCTTAGCGCTCGGGGGGAGGGCCGTATATGAGCAGTTCTTC	CASSLALGGRAVYEQFF
NA	TRBV18	TRBD1	TRBJ2-7	TGTGCCAGCTCACCGTCCCGACAGGGGATCGAGCAGTACTTC	CASSPSRQGIEQYF
once	TRBV28	TRBD1	TRBJ1-4	TGTGCCAGCAGTACATCGACAGGGGGCGGTGAAAAACTGTTTTTT	CASSTSTGGGEKLFF
NA	TRBV7-6	TRBD2	TRBJ2-7	TGTGCCAGCAGCTCGGGGGGGGAAGAATACGAGCAGTACTTC	CASSSGGEEYEQYF
NA	TRBV9	TRBD2	TRBJ2-2	TGTGCCAGCAGCTCCCGACTAGCGGGAGGAACCGGGGAGCTGTTTTTT	CASSSRLAGGTGELFF
NA	TRBV6-1	NA	TRBJ2-3	TGTGCCAGCAGGACGTCCGGGACATTCCAAGATACGCAGTATTTT	CASRTSGTFQDTQYF
NA	TRBV4-1	TRBD1	TRBJ1-1	TGCGCCAGCAGCCAAGAACAGGGGTTTAGCACTGAAGCTTTCTTT	CASSQEQGFSTEAFF
NA	TRBV2	TRBD1	TRBJ2-7	TGTGCCAGCAGCCCGGACAGGGCGGGCGAGCAGTACTTC	CASSPDRAGEQYF
NA	TRBV5-1	TRBD1	TRBJ2-5	TGCGCCAGCAGCGCGGACAGGCCGGATGGGGTGCAGTACTTC	CASSADRPDGVQYF
NA	TRBV4-2	TRBD1	TRBJ1-2	TGTGCCAGCAGCCAAGAGAATGGTAGGACAGGGGCTAATGGCTACACCTTC	CASSQENGRTGANGYTF
once	TRBV11-2	NA	TRBJ2-1	TGTGCCAGCAGCTTATATACCCGCAGCTCCTACAATGAGCAGTTCTTC	CASSLYTRSSYNEQFF
NA	TRBV6-1	NA	TRBJ2-7	TGTGCCAGCAGTGAAGCAGGGCGGGGACACGAGCAGTACTTC	CASSEAGRGHEQYF
NA	TRBV7-9	NA	TRBJ2-7	TGTGCCAGCAGCTTAGAACAGGGCCGGGACGAGCAGTACTTC	CASSLEQGRDEQYF
NA	TRBV5-1	TRBD1	TRBJ2-5	TGCGCCAGCAGCTCTTATCCGGGACAGCAAGAGACCCAGTACTTC	CASSSYPGQQETQYF
once	TRBV19	NA	TRBJ2-7	TGTGCCAGTAGTATAAGTCCGAGGCAGTACTACGAGCAGTACTTC	CASSISPRQYYEQYF